This T cell receptor beta chain is drawn from a study of long-term antiretroviral therapy in people with HIV. With 6 bases removed from V and 3 bases from J, the gap between germline ends came to 17 bases. CDR3 size: 15 residues. The germline V gene encodes CDR1 WNHNN and CDR2 SYGVQD (reference sequence). Researchers report immunoSEQ v3.0 was run at survey level. The study targeted about 35,000-50,000 T-cell genomes per sample in sequencing. Some clones are missing from TCRdb's copy, which holds only in-frame ones; the method was immunoSEQ multiplex PCR. Of about 34,000 clones listed, 94% were seen once; the top ten hold 3% to 4%.

This TCR derives from a woman between 45 and 65 years old with HIV. Sequenced here: unsorted PBMCs, sampled about 5.1 years after starting antiretroviral therapy. J is TRBJ1-2 and V is TRBV10-1; D might be TRBD1 (6 bases). DNA for the CDR3: TGCGCCAGCAGGCCAAGGGGGGGCAGGGACTATGGCTACACCTTC. Translated, it gives CASRPRGGRDYGYTF.